This TCR beta chain derives from a study of spatial heterogeneity in lung cancer. Across the study: Raw sequencing reads included, on average, more than eight appearances of each unique TCR and UMI combination.

In this sample, this clonotype is medium-sized. The antigen is unknown. CDR3 size: 14 residues. The V gene lost 5 bases and the J gene lost 2 bases, with 9 bases spanning the gap. CDR1 SGHNT and CDR2 YENEEA come from the germline V gene. TCRdb itself ran the 5' RACE reads through MiXCR, one entry per CDR3 protein. The sample lists more than 2,500 distinct CDR3 sequences; around 6% were seen once. Time point described: sample taken at primary tumor resection. Untreated early-stage non-small cell lung cancer patients, around 70 in total, were the donors. The study sequenced unsorted whole RNA from tumor, nontumor lung or frozen PBMC. Study-wide findings and caveats: Higher tumor mutation counts went along with higher counts of expanded intratumoral alpha and beta TCRs.

This TCR was sampled from a male donor with early-stage non-small cell lung cancer. The chain recombines TRBV11-3 with TRBJ2-2; tentative D call: TRBD2 (6 bases). The sequencing used lung tumor tissue, collected at surgery. CDR3 amino acids: CASSPGLNTGELFF. For the CDR3, the DNA is TGTGCCAGCAGCCCGGGACTCAACACCGGGGAGCTGTTTTTT.